The source of this TCR beta chain is a study of blood T cells in healthy people across ages. CDR3 length equals 14 residues. With V trimmed by 6 bases and J by 6 bases, 13 bases remained unmatched. Germline V lookup: CDR1 DFQATT, CDR2 SNEGSKA (reference sequence). Together with a sample-barcoded 5' primer, a J-beta primer mix was included in a second PCR lasting about 7 to 12 cycles. A single record per CDR3 protein comes from TCRdb applying MiXCR to the 5' RACE reads. Of some 1.8 million distinct CDR3 sequences listed, about two fifths are singletons. This TCR was sampled from a human donor in good health. The chain has TRBV20-1 and TRBJ1-2; TRBD1 aligns across 7 bases. Material for sequencing was blood. The CDR3 region is CSAERTAQGHGYTF. As DNA, the CDR3 is TGCAGTGCCGAGAGAACGGCACAGGGGCATGGCTACACCTTC.